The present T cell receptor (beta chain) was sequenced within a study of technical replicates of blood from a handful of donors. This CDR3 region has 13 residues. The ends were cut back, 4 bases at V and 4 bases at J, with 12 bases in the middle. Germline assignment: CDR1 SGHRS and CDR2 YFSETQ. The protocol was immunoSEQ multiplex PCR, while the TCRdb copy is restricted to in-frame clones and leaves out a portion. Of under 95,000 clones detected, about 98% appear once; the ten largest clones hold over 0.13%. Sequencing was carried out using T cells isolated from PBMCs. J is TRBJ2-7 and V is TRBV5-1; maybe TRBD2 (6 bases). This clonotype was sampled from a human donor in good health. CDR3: CASSTGLYYEQYF. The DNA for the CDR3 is TGCGCCAGCAGCACAGGACTATATTACGAGCAGTACTTC.